This TCR beta chain was identified during a study of cytomegalovirus exposure and HLA in healthy donors. The overall study: Out of approximately 170 million T cells, an earlier analysis found some 110 million unique TCR beta sequences in total. Overall study results and limits: TCR association rates varied by HLA locus in a later analysis, with DRB1 highest and HLA-C lowest. In an earlier analysis, in some 540 donors, most V segments appeared productive either ~87% or ~30% of the time. A later analysis linked a missense DCLRE1C variant to TCR beta V- and J-gene trimming.

In regard to this clone: The antigen is not known.

Trimming stripped 6 bases from V and 0 bases from J, with 5 bases between. CDR3 length: 12 residues. Per the germline V gene, CDR1 is MDHEN and CDR2 is SYDVKM. 60 Vbeta and 13 Jbeta primers were used in PCR. Libraries were prepared by immunoSEQ multiplex PCR; TCRdb keeps only in-frame clonotypes and omits some of them. The repertoire holds about 160,000 clones, with approximately 78% as singletons. This TCR was sampled from a woman aged 18-30 years in good health and CMV-seronegative. The chain links TRBV28 to TRBJ1-2; D is undetermined. The sample was PBMCs. Here the CDR3 DNA reads TGTGCCAGCAGCCCCTCTAACTATGGCTACACCTTC. Translating gives CASSPSNYGYTF.